This paragraph reports one T cell receptor beta chain. J gave up 1 base and V 0 bases, and 2 bases lay outside the gene matches. There are 15 residues in the CDR3. The germline V gene encodes CDR1 SGHRS and CDR2 YFSETQ. This entry comes from a study of blood T cell repertoires in COVID-19. Sequenced by immunoSEQ multiplex PCR; TCRdb stores in-frame clones only, minus some. Among about 230,000 clones listed, just over 85% were seen once. This receptor was identified in a man between 50 and 59 years old with COVID-19, enrolled during active disease. Sequenced: peripheral blood. This chain uses TRBV5-1 with TRBJ1-1; 8 bases are shared with TRBD1. DNA for the CDR3: TGCGCCAGCAGCTTGGAAGGGACAGGGAACACTGAAGCTTTCTTT. It yields the protein CASSLEGTGNTEAFF. The full variable domain, with the rest looked up from reference TRBV5-1 and TRBJ1-1, is KAGVTQTPRYLIKTRGQQVTLSCSPISGHRSVSWYQQTPGQGLQFLFEYFSETQRNKGNFPGRFSGRQFSNSRSEMNVSTLELGDSALYLCASSLEGTGNTEAFFGQGTRLTVV.